Here is one T cell receptor beta chain with its context. Its matching antigen is unknown. This sample stems from a study of identifying expanded T cells in peripheral blood. Collection occurred without any documented infections or immune events in donors. Trimming removed 5 bases at V and 1 base at J, with 12 bases between. Germline V gives CDR1 SEHNR, CDR2 FQNEAQ (reference sequence). This CDR3 contains 16 residues. Clones were sequenced by immunoSEQ multiplex PCR, and TCRdb holds only the in-frame ones, with some missing. The sample yields some 90,000 clones, approximately 90% seen once. Study conclusions and caveats: Variance in clone template counts between roughly two-week samples significantly increased with total template count across all healthy donors. Technical replicates showed around 1.3 changed clones; around two weeks around 15; four weeks 19.

The source is a person aged 18 to 75 in good health. The rearrangement uses TRBV7-9 and TRBJ1-6; the D is unclear. Sequencing was carried out using blood. The CDR3: CASSLRRSSYNSPLHF. The CDR3 bases are TGTGCCAGCAGCCTCCGCAGATCTTCCTATAATTCACCCCTCCACTTT.